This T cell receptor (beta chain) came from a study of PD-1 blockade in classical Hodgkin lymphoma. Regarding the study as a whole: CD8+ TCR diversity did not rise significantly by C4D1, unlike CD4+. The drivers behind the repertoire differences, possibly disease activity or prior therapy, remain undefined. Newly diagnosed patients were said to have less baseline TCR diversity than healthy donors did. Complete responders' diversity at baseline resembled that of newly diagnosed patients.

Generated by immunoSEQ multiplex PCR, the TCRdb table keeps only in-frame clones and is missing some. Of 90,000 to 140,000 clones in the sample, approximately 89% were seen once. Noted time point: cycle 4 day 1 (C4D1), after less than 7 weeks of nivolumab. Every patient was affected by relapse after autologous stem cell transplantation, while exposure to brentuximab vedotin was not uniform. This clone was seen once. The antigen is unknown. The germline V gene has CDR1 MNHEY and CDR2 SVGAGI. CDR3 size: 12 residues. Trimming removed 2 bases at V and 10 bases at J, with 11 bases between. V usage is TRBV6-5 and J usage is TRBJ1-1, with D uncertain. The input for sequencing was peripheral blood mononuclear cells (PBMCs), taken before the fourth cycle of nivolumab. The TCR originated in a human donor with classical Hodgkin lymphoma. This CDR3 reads CASSYPTGVAFF. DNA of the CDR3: TGTGCCAGCAGTTACCCGACCGGGGTAGCTTTCTTT.